This T cell receptor beta chain was profiled in a study of shared clonotypes between healthy human individuals. About the research overall: Researchers assigned three CD4 naive, three CD4 memory, two CD8 naive and one CD8 memory plate to each donor.

Study-level results: Sample collection involved blood only; tissue repertoires are likely different. Naive subsets usually exceeded memory subsets in estimated richness.

Sequencing used immunoSEQ multiplex PCR; TCRdb keeps in-frame clones, though not all of them. The sample yields approximately 2,200,000 clones, about 92% seen once. The CDR3 contains 15 residues. Germline CDR1 is LNHDA and CDR2 is SQIVND (reference sequence). Germline trimming cut 2 bases from V and 5 bases from J; bases unmatched to any gene: 8. Terminally differentiated effector memory CD45RA+ cells were left out of the naive CD8 fraction, which was CD45RO-negative and positively selected for CCR7. With respect to this clone: What it binds is unknown.

The source of this sequence is a man aged 18-30 years in good health. Some clones in this sample may be carry-over from other donors' samples. This chain uses TRBV19 with TRBJ2-7; 8 positions match TRBD2. The sequenced material came from naive CD8+ T cells from PBMCs. CDR3 protein: CASSISSGGPNEQYF. The CDR3 region has the DNA TGTGCCAGTAGTATATCTTCGGGAGGGCCAAACGAGCAGTACTTC.